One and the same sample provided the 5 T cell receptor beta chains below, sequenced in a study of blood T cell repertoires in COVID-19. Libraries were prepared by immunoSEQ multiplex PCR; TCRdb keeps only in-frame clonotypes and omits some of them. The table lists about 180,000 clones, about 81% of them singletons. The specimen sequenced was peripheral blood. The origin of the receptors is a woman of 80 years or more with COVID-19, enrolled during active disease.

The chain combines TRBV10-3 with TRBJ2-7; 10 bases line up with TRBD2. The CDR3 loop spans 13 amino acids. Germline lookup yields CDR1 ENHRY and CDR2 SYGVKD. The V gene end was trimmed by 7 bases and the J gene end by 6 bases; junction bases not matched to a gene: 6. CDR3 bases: TGTGCCATCAACACCGGGACTAGCGTCGAGCAGTACTTC. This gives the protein CAINTGTSVEQYF.

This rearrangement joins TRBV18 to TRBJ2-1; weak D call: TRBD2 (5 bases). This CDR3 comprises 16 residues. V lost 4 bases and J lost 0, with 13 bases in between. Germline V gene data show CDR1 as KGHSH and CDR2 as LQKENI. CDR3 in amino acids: CASSLGGRSSYNEQFF. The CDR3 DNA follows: TGTGCCAGCTCACTGGGCGGGCGTAGCTCCTACAATGAGCAGTTCTTC.

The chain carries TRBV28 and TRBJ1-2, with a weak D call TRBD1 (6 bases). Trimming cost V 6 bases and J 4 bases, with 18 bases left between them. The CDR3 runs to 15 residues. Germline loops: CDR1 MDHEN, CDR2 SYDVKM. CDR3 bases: TGTGCCAGCAGGACCTTCCGGACAGCTAGCTATGGCTACACCTTC. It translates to CASRTFRTASYGYTF.

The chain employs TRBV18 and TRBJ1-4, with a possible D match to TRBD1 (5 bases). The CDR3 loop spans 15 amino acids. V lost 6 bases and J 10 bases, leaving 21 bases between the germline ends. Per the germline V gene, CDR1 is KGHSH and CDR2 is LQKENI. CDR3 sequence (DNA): TGTGCCAGCTCTCGCTACGACAGAAGGGCCGGAAAACTGTTTTTT. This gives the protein CASSRYDRRAGKLFF.

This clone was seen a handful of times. The CDR3 nucleotides read TGTGCCAGCAGTTGGGGACTTGTCTCCTACAATGAGCAGTTCTTC. It translates to CASSWGLVSYNEQFF. The chain uses TRBV27 and TRBJ2-1; D might be TRBD2 (6 bases). Germline lookup yields CDR1 MNHEY and CDR2 SMNVEV (reference sequence). The CDR3 contains 15 residues. V lost 4 bases and J 0 bases, leaving 10 bases between the germline ends.